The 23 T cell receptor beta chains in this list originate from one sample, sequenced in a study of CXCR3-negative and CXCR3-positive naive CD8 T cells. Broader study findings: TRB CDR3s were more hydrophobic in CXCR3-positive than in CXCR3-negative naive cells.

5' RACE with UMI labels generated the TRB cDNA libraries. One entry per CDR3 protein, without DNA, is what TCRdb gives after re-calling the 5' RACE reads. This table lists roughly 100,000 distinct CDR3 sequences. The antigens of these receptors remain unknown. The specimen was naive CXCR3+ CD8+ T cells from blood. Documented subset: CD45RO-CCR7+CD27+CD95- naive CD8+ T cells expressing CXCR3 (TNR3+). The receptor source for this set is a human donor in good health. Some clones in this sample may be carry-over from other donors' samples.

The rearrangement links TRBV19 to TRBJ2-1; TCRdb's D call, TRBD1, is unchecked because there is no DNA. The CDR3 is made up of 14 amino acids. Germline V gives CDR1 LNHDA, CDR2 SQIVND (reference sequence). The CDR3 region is CASSIGTGHDEQFF.

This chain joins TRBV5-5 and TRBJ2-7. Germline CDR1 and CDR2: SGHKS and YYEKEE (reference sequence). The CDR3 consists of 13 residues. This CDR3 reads CASSFGLGSEQYF. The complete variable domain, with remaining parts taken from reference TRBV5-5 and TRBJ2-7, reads DAGVTQSPTHLIKTRGQQVTLRCSPISGHKSVSWYQQVLGQGPQFIFQYYEKEERGRGNFPDRFSARQFPNYSSELNVNALLLGDSALYLCASSFGLGSEQYFGPGTRLTVT.

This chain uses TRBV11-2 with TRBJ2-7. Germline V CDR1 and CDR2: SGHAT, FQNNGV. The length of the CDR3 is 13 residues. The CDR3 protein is CAGSPTESYEQYF.

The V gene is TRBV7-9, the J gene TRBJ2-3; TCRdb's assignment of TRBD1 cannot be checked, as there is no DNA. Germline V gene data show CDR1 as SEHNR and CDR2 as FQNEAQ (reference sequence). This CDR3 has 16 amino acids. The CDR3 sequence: CASSLGDRGTRDTQYF.

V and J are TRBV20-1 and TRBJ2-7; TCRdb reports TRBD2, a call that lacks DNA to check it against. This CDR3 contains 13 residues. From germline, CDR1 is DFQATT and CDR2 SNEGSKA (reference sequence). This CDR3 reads CSAPGGRAYEQYF.

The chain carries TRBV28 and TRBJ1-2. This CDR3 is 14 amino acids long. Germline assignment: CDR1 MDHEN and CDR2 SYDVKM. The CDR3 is CASSFGRASYGYTF.

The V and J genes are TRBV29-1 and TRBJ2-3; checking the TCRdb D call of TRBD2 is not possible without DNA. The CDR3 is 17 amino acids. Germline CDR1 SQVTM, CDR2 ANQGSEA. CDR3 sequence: CSVGALAGGYSTDTQYF.

The chain's CDR3 is CASGLTHLNTEAFF. The V and J genes are TRBV12-5 and TRBJ1-1. Germline V gene data show CDR1 as LGHNT and CDR2 as FRNRAP. This CDR3 has 14 amino acids.

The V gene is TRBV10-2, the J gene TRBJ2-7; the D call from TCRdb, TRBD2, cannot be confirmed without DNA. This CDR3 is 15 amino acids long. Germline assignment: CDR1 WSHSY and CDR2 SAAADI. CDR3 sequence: CASSEPRTRRYEQYF.

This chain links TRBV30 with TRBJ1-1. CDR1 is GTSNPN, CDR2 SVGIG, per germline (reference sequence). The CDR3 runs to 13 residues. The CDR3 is CAWSVAEGSEAFF.

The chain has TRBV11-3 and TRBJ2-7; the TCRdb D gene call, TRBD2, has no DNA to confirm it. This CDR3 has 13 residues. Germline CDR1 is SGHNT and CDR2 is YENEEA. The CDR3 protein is CASSEGGSYEQYF. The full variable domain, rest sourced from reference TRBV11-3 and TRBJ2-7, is EAGVVQSPRYKIIEKKQPVAFWCNPISGHNTLYWYLQNLGQGPELLIRYENEEAVDDSQLPKDRFSAERLKGVDSTLKIQPAELGDSAVYLCASSEGGSYEQYFGPGTRLTVT.

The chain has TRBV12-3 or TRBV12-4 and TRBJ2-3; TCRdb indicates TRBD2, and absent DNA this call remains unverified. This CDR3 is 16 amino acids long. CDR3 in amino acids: CASSFRAGEGTDTQYF.

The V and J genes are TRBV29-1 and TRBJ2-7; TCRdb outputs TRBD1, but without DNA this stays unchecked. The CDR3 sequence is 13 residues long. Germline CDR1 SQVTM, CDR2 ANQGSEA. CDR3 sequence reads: CSVEERTGYEQYF.

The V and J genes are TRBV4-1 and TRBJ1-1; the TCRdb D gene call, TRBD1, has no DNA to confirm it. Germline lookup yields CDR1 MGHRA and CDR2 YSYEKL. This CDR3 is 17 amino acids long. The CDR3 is CASSQEGRWGDNTEAFF.

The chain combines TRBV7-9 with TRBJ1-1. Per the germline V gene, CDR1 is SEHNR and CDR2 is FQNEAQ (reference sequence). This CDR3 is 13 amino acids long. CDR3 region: CASSLSPDTEAFF.

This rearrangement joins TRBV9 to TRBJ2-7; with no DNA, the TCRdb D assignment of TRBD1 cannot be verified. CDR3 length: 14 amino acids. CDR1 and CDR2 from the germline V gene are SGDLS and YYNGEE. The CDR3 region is CASSVAWGDYEQYF.

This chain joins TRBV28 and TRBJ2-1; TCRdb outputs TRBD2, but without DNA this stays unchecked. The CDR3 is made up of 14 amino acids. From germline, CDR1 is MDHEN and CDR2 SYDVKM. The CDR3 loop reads CASSSEGLYNEQFF.

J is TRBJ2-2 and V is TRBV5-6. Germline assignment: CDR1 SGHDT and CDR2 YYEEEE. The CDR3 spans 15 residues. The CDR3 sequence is CASSSTLVGTGELFF.

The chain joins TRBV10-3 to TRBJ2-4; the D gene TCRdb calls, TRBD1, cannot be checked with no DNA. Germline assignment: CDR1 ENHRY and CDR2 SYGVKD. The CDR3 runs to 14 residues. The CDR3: CAISATGGAEIQYF.

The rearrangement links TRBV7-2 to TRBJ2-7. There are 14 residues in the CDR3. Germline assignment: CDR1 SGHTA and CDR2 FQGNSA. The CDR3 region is CASSLSTLSYEQYF.

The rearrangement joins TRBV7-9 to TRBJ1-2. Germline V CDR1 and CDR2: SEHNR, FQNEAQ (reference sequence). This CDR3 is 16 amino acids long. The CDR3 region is CASSLEIRTANYGYTF.

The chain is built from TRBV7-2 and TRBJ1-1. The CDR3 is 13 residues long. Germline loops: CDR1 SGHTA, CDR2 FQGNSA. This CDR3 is CASSLAGETEAFF. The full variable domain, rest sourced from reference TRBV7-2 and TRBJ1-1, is GAGVSQSPSNKVTEKGKDVELRCDPISGHTALYWYRQSLGQGLEFLIYFQGNSAPDKSGLPSDRFSAERTGGSVSTLTIQRTQQEDSAVYLCASSLAGETEAFFGQGTRLTVV.

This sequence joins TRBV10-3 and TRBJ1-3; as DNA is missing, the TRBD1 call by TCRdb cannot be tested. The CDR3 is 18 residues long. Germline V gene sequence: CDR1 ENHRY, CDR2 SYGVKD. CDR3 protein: CAISDTSGQGTSGNTIYF.